This T cell receptor beta chain originates from a study of control samples from healthy donors and cancer patients (dated by TCRdb to the early 2020s). On this clone itself: This clone's antigen is unknown. Base-call qualities are not available, and no considerably larger clone is one nucleotide away.

The library was prepared using the immunoSEQ multiplex PCR assay. TCRdb holds this immuneACCESS table with in-frame rearrangements only. Some clones are missing; in checked studies, unresolved V genes explain under half, and the rest has no known cause. Counted in this sample were 170,000 or so clones; around 94% of them appeared once. More than 1.1% of the sample is held by the ten biggest clonotypes. Taken from the germline V gene (reference sequence), the CDR1 and CDR2 loops are LNHDA and SQIVND. Here V drops 8 bases and J drops 4 bases, and the junction holds 18 bases not matched to any gene. The CDR3 sequence holds 17 residues, the cysteine and phenylalanine included. CDR3 DNA is the only sequence kept; it has 51 bases, read in frame from the first base.

Sequencing was performed on blood. This sequence originates from a woman aged 18-30 years in good health. Recombination joined TRBV19 with TRBJ1-2; the central 8 bases match TRBD1. Read as DNA, the sequence is TGTGCCAGTGAAAAGGGGTTTATGACAGGGGTCATCTATGGCTACACCTTC. Its translation reads: CASEKGFMTGVIYGYTF.